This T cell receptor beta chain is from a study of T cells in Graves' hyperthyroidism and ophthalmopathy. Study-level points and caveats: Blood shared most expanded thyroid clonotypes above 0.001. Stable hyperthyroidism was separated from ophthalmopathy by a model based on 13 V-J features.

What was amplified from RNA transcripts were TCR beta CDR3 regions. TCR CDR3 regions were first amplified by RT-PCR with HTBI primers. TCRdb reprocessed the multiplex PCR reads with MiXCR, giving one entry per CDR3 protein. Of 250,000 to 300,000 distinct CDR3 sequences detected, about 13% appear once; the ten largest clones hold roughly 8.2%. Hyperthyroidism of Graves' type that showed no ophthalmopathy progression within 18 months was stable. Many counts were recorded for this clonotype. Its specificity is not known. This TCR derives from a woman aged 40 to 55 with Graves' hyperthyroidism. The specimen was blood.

Here the CDR3 reads CASSQVPAGGYTF. CDR3 bases: TGTGCCAGCAGCCAAGTTCCGGCTGGCGGCTACACCTTC. V and J are TRBV3-1 and TRBJ1-2; D gene uncertain. Germline lookup yields CDR1 LGHDT and CDR2 YNNKEL (reference sequence). This CDR3 is built from 13 residues. The V and J ends lost 1 base and 8 bases respectively, with 11 bases between them.